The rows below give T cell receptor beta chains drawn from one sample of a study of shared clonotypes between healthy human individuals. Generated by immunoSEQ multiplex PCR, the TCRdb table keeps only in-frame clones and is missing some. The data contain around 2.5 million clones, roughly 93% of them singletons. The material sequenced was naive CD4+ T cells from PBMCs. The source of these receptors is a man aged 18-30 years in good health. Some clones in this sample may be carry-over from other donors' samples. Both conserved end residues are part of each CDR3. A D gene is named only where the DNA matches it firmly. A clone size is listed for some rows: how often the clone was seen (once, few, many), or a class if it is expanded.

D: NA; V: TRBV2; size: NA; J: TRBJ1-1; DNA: TGTGCCTCTCGTACAGGGCTGAACACTGAAGCTTTCTTT; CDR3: CASRTGLNTEAFF
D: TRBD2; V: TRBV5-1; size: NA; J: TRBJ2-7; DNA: TGCGCCAGCAGCCAGGCGGCTGGGACTAGCGTAACCGACTCCTACGAGCAGTACTTC; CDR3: CASSQAAGTSVTDSYEQYF
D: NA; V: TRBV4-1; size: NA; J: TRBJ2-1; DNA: TGCGCCAGCAGCCGATCCCTGTGGGTTGAGCAGTTCTTC; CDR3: CASSRSLWVEQFF
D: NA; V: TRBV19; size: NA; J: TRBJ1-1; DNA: TGTGCCAGTAGACTTATCACAGGGTCGGGAGGCACTGAAGCTTTCTTT; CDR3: CASRLITGSGGTEAFF
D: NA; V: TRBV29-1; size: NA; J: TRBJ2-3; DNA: TGCAGCCTCCTGAGGCAGCCTACGAGCACAGATACGCAGTATTTT; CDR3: CSLLRQPTSTDTQYF
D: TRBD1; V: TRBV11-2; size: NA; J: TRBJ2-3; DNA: TGTGCCAGCAGCTGGGACAGGATCACAGATACGCAGTATTTT; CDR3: CASSWDRITDTQYF
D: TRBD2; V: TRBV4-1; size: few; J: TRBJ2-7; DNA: TGCGCCAGCAGCCAAGTAGCGGGAGGGCCATTATACGAGCAGTACTTC; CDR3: CASSQVAGGPLYEQYF
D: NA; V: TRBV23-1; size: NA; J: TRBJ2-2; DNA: TGCGCCAGCAGTCCCGGGGGCCAGGTCGGGGCCGGGGAGCTGTTTTTT; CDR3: CASSPGGQVGAGELFF
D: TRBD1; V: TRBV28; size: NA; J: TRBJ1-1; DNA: TGTGCCAGCAGTTTATTCGGGACAGGGGCCACTGAAGCTTTCTTT; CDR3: CASSLFGTGATEAFF
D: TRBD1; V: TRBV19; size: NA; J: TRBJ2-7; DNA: TGTGCCAGTAGTGGGTCGGGACAGCTAACCTACGAGCAGTACTTC; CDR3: CASSGSGQLTYEQYF
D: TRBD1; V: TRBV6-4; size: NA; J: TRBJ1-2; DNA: TGTGCCAGCAGTGGGGGACAGGGGGTTCATGGCTACACCTTC; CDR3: CASSGGQGVHGYTF
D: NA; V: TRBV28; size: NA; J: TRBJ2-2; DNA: TGTGCCAGCAGCGCCGCAGCCGGGGAGCTGTTTTTT; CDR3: CASSAAAGELFF
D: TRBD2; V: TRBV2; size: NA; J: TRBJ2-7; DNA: TGTGCCAGCAGTGAAGCTGCATTAGCGGGAGCCTACGAGCAGTACTTC; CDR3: CASSEAALAGAYEQYF
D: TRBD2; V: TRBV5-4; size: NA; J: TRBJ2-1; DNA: TGTGCCAGCAAGCCGGGACTAGCGGCTTACAATGAGCAGTTCTTC; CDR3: CASKPGLAAYNEQFF
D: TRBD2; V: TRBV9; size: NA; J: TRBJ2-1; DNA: TGTGCCAGCAGCGCAACCGGGGGGTTCGACTACAATGAGCAGTTCTTC; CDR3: CASSATGGFDYNEQFF
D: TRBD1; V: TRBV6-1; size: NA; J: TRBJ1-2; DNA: TGTGCCAGCAGTGCCCAGGGGGGGCCCTATGGCTACACCTTC; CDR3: CASSAQGGPYGYTF
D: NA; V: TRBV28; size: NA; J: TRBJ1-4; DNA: TGTGCCAGCAGTTTCAGGGATGAAAAACTGTTTTTT; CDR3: CASSFRDEKLFF
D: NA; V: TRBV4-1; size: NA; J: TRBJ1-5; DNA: TGCGCCAGCAGCCAATTTGAATCATGGGAGGGTGGCAATCAGCCCCAGCATTTT; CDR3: CASSQFESWEGGNQPQHF
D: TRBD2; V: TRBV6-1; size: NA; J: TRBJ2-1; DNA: TGTGCCAGCAGTGGGGGACTAGCGGGAGGGCCCTCCTCCTACAATGAGCAGTTCTTC; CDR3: CASSGGLAGGPSSYNEQFF
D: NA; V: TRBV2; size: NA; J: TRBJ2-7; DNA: TGTGCCAGCAGTGCGAGGGACTCCTACGAGCAGTACTTC; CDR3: CASSARDSYEQYF
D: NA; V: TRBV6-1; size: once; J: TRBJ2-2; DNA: TGTGCCAGCAGCAACAGGGTCACCGGGGAGCTGTTTTTT; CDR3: CASSNRVTGELFF
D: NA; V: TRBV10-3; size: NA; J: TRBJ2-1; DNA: TGTGCCAGGGCGCAGGGTCGAACGGGAAATGAGCAGTTCTTC; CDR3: CARAQGRTGNEQFF
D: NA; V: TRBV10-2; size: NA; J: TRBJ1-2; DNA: TGCGCCAGCAGTGAGCGTGGACAGCAAACCGGCTACACCTTC; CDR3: CASSERGQQTGYTF
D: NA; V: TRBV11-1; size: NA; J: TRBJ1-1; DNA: TGTGCCAGCAGCTTACCCGGAGCGAGGAACACTGAAGCTTTCTTT; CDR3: CASSLPGARNTEAFF
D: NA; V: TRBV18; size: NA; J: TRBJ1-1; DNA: TGTGCCAGCTCTTGGGACGGGAACACTGAAGCTTTCTTT; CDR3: CASSWDGNTEAFF
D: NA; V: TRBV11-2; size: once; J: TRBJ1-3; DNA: TGTGCCAGCAGCTTGACCCAAGGAAACACCATATATTTT; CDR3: CASSLTQGNTIYF
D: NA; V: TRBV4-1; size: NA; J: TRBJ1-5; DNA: TGCGCCAGCAGCTACTTCCGGGACACCCGCAATCAGCCCCAGCATTTT; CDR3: CASSYFRDTRNQPQHF
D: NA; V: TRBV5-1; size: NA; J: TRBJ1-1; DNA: TGCGCCAGCAGCACGGGACACCTCACTGAAGCTTTCTTT; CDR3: CASSTGHLTEAFF
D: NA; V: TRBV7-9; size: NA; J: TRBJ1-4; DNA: TGTGCCAGCAGCGCCCGGGGAGCAACTAATGAAAAACTGTTTTTT; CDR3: CASSARGATNEKLFF
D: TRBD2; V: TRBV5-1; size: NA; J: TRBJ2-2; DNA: TGCGCCAGCAGCGTACTACTAGCGGGAGGGCCGAGCACCGGGGAGCTGTTTTTT; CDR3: CASSVLLAGGPSTGELFF
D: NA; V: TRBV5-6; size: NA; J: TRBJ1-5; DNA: TGTGCCAGCAGCTTACGGGGGATCAATCAGCCCCAGCATTTT; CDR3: CASSLRGINQPQHF
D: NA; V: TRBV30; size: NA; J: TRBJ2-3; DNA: TGTGCCTGGAGTTTACTTGACAGGCGTAGCACAGATACGCAGTATTTT; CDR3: CAWSLLDRRSTDTQYF
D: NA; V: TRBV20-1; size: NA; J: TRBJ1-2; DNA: TGCAGTGCTAGATTTGGCGGCTACACCTTC; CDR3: CSARFGGYTF
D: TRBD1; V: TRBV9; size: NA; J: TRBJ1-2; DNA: TGTGCCAGCAGCGCGACCGGGACAGGGCGGGTCTATGGCTACACCTTC; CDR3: CASSATGTGRVYGYTF
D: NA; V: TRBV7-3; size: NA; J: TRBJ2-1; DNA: TGTGCCAGCAGCGGAGGGACAGTGAATAATGAGCAGTTCTTC; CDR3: CASSGGTVNNEQFF
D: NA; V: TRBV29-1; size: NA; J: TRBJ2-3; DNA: TGCAGCTCCCGGGGGCAGTACAGGGGAAGCACAGATACGCAGTATTTT; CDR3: CSSRGQYRGSTDTQYF
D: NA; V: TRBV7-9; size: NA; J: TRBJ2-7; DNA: TGTGCCAGCAGCTTAGGCAACCGGGAGCAGTACTTC; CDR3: CASSLGNREQYF
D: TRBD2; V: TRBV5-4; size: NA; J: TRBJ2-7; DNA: TGTGCCAGCAGAAGTAGCGGGCACTCCTACGAGCAGTACTTC; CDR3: CASRSSGHSYEQYF
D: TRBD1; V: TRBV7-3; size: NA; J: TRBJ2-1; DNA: TGTGCCAGCAGCGCGGACAGGGGAAACAATGAGCAGTTCTTC; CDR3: CASSADRGNNEQFF
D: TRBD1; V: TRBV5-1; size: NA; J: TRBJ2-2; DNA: TGCGCCAGCAGCCCGCGGGACAGGGGGCGAGGTGCCGGGGAGCTGTTTTTT; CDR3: CASSPRDRGRGAGELFF
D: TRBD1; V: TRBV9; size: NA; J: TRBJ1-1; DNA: TGTGCCAGCAGCGGCCGAACAGGGGGCGGGACTGAAGCTTTCTTT; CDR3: CASSGRTGGGTEAFF
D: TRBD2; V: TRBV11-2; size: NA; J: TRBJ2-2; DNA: TGTGCCAGCAGCTTAGGGCTAGCGGGAGTAGGCGGGGAGCTGTTTTTT; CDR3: CASSLGLAGVGGELFF
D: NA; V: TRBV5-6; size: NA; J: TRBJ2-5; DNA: TGTGCCAGCAGCTTGACGCGGGGTTCAGAGACCCAGTACTTC; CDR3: CASSLTRGSETQYF
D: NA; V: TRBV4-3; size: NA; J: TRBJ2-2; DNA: TGCGCCAGCAGCCAAGAAGTCTATTTGAACACCGGGGAGCTGTTTTTT; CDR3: CASSQEVYLNTGELFF
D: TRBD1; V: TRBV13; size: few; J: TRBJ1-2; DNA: TGTGCCAGCAGCCCCCCGGTACAGGGGGTGTATGGCTACACCTTC; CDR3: CASSPPVQGVYGYTF
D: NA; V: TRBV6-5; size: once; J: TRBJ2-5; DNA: TGTGCCAGCGTGGGATCTGGTGAGACCCAGTACTTC; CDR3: CASVGSGETQYF
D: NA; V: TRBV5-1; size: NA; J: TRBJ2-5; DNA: TGCGCCAGCAGTCAATTCCCGGGAGAGCAAGAGACCCAGTACTTC; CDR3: CASSQFPGEQETQYF
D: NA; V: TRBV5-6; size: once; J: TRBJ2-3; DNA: TGTGCCAGCACCCGATCGGGCACAGATACGCAGTATTTT; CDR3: CASTRSGTDTQYF
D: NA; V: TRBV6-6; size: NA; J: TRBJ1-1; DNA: TGTGCCAGCAGTTACTCGCGGGGGACGAGAACTGAAGCTTTCTTT; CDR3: CASSYSRGTRTEAFF
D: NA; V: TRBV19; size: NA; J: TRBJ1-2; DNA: TGTGCCAGTAGTCCACCAAGATTTGGCGGCTACACCTTC; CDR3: CASSPPRFGGYTF
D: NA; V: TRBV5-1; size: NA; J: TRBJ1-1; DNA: TGCGCCAGCAGCTTGGGGGGGACATCGCTCAGTGGTACTGAAGCTTTCTTT; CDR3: CASSLGGTSLSGTEAFF
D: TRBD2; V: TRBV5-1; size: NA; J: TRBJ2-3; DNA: TGCGCCAGCGACCTAACTAGCGGGACTTACACAGATACGCAGTATTTT; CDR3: CASDLTSGTYTDTQYF
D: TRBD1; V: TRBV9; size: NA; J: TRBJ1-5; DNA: TGTGCCAGCAGCCGGGGGGACAGCCGCAATCAGCCCCAGCATTTT; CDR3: CASSRGDSRNQPQHF
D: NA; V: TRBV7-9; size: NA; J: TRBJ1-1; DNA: TGTGCCAGCATCCGTCTGGGCGGGGCTGAAGCTTTCTTT; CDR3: CASIRLGGAEAFF
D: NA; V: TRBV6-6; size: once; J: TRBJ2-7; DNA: TGTGCCACCCCGAGGAGGTACGAGCAGTACTTC; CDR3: CATPRRYEQYF
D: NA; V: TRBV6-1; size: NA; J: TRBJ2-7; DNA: TGTGCCAGCACCCCCGGCTACGAGCAGTACTTC; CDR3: CASTPGYEQYF
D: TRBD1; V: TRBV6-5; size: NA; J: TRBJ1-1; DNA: TGTGCCAGCCGGGGGGACAGTTCGATGACTGAAGCTTTCTTT; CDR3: CASRGDSSMTEAFF
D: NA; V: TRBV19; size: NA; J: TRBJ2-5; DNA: TGTGCCACTAATGGGGGGCCAGGCGGGACCCAGTACTTC; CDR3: CATNGGPGGTQYF
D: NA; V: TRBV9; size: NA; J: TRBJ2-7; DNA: TGTGCCAGCAGCGTAGGGGGGTTTTTCTACGAGCAGTACTTC; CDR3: CASSVGGFFYEQYF
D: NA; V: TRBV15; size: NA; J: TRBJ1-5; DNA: TGTGCCACCAGCGCGAGACGCAATCAGCCCCAGCATTTT; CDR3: CATSARRNQPQHF